This paragraph reports one TCR beta chain. This sample was included in a study of shared clonotypes between healthy human individuals. Assay used: immunoSEQ multiplex PCR; TCRdb lists only in-frame clones, some missing. Of under 2,500,000 clones listed, approximately 94% are singletons. The sequenced material came from naive CD4+ T cells sorted from blood. Subset: CD45RA+ positively selected. The sequence derives from a man in his late teens or twenties in good health.

The CDR3 sequence is CASTNRAKTPNYGYTF. CDR3 nucleotides: TGCGCCAGCACGAACAGGGCCAAGACTCCTAACTATGGCTACACCTTC. The genes are TRBV10-2 and TRBJ1-2; D possibly corresponds to TRBD1 (6 bases). Trimming cost V 7 bases and J 0 bases, with 18 bases left between them. This CDR3 has 16 residues. Germline CDR1 is WSHSY and CDR2 is SAAADI.